This note documents a single TCR beta chain sequence. Its recognized antigen is unknown. One base away there is no much larger clone; base qualities are not given. The cohort was made up of approximately 700 healthy bone marrow donors. Cohort members were all nominally healthy when sampled, although unrecorded immune exposures were likely present. The donor was CMV seronegative and was included in the group of 352 seronegative cohort members. Every donor gave a peripheral blood sample, and the peripheral blood mononuclear cells from that sample were used for TCR beta sequencing. The Qiagen DNeasy Blood Extraction Kit was used to extract genomic DNA from the blood cell samples. This specimen comes from a study of cytomegalovirus exposure and HLA in healthy donors (dated by TCRdb to 2017 to 2019). Regarding the complete study: An earlier analysis of fewer than 750 of the donors reported 276 Gb of sequence data and 95 million to 120 million unique TCR beta sequences obtained from roughly 170 million T cells. An early release covering about 600 HLA-typed donors comprised about 300 gigabases of sequencing data and tens of millions of unique TCR sequences. Of the 300 to 500 genotyped donors, approximately 80% were placed in the genetic ancestry cluster associated with self-reported Caucasian donors. The study aimed to test whether signatures of past pathogen exposure could be identified by cataloging public T cell receptors. The study profiled the T cell repertoires of under 850 subjects by immunosequencing and related them to cytomegalovirus serostatus. Besides the first cohort of approximately 670 subjects, a separate validation cohort made up of 120 different subjects was used. To predict cytomegalovirus infection status, the study combined high-throughput TCR immunosequencing, statistical association of individual TCRs with disease status, and machine learning. To study patterns of TCR occurrence, a later analysis re-analyzed previously published TCR beta repertoires from several hundred donors and added high-resolution HLA genotyping. Rather than using new phenotypic data, the later analysis identified candidate immune exposures from TCR beta sequences and from how often those sequences occurred across donors. An earlier analysis of 587 of the donors applied high-throughput TCR beta sequencing to assess whether each TCR beta V gene segment acted as functional or pseudogenic. Alongside the repertoire data, information on donor age, sex, ethnicity and CMV serostatus was compiled. In a later genetic analysis, genome-wide SNP genotypes for about three fifths of the roughly 670 donors were used, and that subset was treated as a discovery cohort. All discovery cohort repertoires had been generated using a single sequencing platform. Class I and class II HLA loci were covered by the typing at four-digit resolution. The number of donors typed differed by locus, with roughly 629-640 for A, B, C, DRB1 and DQB1, around 500 for DQA1, approximately 570 for DPA1, and over 400 for DPB1. Because of strong linkage in the cohort, 4 to 6 DR-DQ haplotypes were treated as single units for association and clustering. On average, roughly 250,000 unique TCR beta nucleotide sequences were sequenced per donor among about 400 genotyped donors of the cohort, with roughly 18% of those sequences being non-productive. Paper-wide results and their limitations: A cluster of highly shared sequence variants was judged likely to represent a technical artifact of the sequencing pipeline. According to a later analysis, parvovirus B19, influenza, CMV and Epstein-Barr virus appeared linked to several top co-occurrence clusters. The classifier was reported to diagnose cytomegalovirus status with high specificity and sensitivity in both the original and validation cohorts. Most TCR sequences were observed very rarely across donors, whereas some public TCRs were present in many individuals. A later analysis found that TCR association rates varied across HLA loci, with DRB1 alleles showing the most associated TCRs and HLA-C alleles the fewest. It was suggested by the authors that the approach could potentially be generalized to other disease states and immunological phenotypes. For the cohort, immune exposure information was limited to CMV serostatus. According to a later genetic analysis, donors in an Asian-associated ancestry cluster had fewer N-insertions in productive TCRs than the roughly 700-donor mean. Compared with equally common non-associated chains, HLA-associated TCR beta chains in a later analysis were more clonally expanded and had lower generation probabilities. The cohort was sequenced for TCR beta chains only, and without alpha or paired-chain data the features that could be detected were limited. V-gene and J-gene trimming of TCR beta chains was associated with a missense DCLRE1C variant in a later genetic analysis, and the association was replicated in an independent cohort. When HLA alleles, especially DR and DQ, strongly co-occurred, attributing TCR associations to individual alleles was difficult. Three of the identified cytomegalovirus-associated TCR beta chains were confirmed in vitro to be specific for cytomegalovirus antigens. Correlated functional status among segregating V segments might reflect linkage disequilibrium, but an unknown experimental factor could not be ruled out. The 87-base-pair reads could not distinguish some IMGT-functional V segments, including TRBV6-2 and TRBV6-3, so those segments were excluded. In an earlier analysis of some 500 of the donors, most TCR beta V segments were observed in productive rearrangements about 87% or about 30% of the time, broadly matching IMGT annotations. In the study, 150 to 200 TCR beta chains were listed as associated with cytomegalovirus. According to a later analysis, most CMV-associated TCR beta chains appeared to be HLA-restricted, and the HLA associations seemed to be driven largely by CMV exposure. At a false discovery rate of 0.05, a later analysis linked roughly 17,000 TCR beta sequences to specific HLA alleles. A further reported finding was that TCR beta sequences accurately predicted the HLA-A and HLA-B alleles for most subjects in the first cohort. Because HLA typing was unavailable for some donors at each locus, only the typed subset was used in association tests. Roughly uniform sequencing depth across donors was assumed in presence/absence analyses, although this assumption may not hold. Because counts were too low, roughly 18 rarely observed V segments, including chromosome 9 orphons, were left out of the earlier analysis of 587 of the donors.

Inclusive of the bounding cysteine and phenylalanine, the CDR3 is 16 residues long. CDR3 DNA only is kept here, 48 bases in frame from base 1. CDR1 is given as MDHEN and CDR2 as SYDVKM, both from the germline V gene. V gives up 4 bases and J gives up 0 bases, and the segment between their germline ends measures 12 bases. Libraries came from the immunoSEQ multiplex PCR assay. For the multiplex PCR, a mixture combining 60 forward primers for TCR Vbeta segments and 13 reverse primers for TCR Jbeta segments was used. A multiplex PCR assay on genomic DNA amplified the CDR3 region of rearranged TCR beta genes. On the Illumina HiSeq System, the amplified TCR beta libraries were sequenced as 87-base-pair reads. As for the original processing: Across the roughly 700 repertoires, a later analysis counted 60 million to 90 million unique TCR beta chains, about 10 million of which were shared by at least two donors. Raw reads were error-corrected and collapsed into unique sequences with a nearest-neighbor algorithm that merged closely related sequences to remove PCR and sequencing errors. CDR3 sequences were aligned to IMGT reference sequences to assign V, D and J gene segments. Each retained sequence needed at least a six-nucleotide match to both a V gene segment and a J gene segment. Rearrangements were called productive when the CDR3 lacked stop codons and stayed in frame with V and J; all others were non-productive. Following IMGT convention, CDR3 was defined as the stretch from the second conserved V-encoded cysteine up to the conserved J-encoded phenylalanine. Sequences without an unambiguous match to a single V gene segment were excluded from the earlier analysis of almost 600 of the donors. An earlier analysis of a few hundred of the donors classified V segments as functional when productive rearrangements were above 56.7% and as segregating when the standard deviation between donors was above 5%. A statistical classification framework was developed to diagnose cytomegalovirus status using the catalog of TCR beta chain sequences. In a later analysis, V and J genes were assigned by comparing TCR nucleotide sequences against IMGT/GENE-DB human TR gene sequences. Using the TCRdist pipeline, a later analysis assigned CDR3 sequences along with most-parsimonious VDJ recombination scenarios. A later analysis defined each TCR beta chain by its CDR3 amino acid sequence plus V-gene family, and excluded reads lacking a unique V-gene family. A later analysis removed 550 to 650 highly shared, low-generation-probability nucleotide sequences to deal with suspected cross-contamination and a sequencing artifact. A later analysis calculated a clonal expansion index for each public chain from normalized within-repertoire ranks of inferred template counts. A later analysis computed generation probabilities with a VDJ recombination model fitted to out-of-frame rearrangements, and checked the results against IGoR. A later analysis scored TCR-TCR, TCR-HLA and TCR-CMV co-occurrence with hypergeometric tests, applying a repertoire-size bias correction to TCR pairs. A later analysis estimated false discovery rates by permuting HLA or CMV assignments 20 times. A later analysis grouped co-occurring TCRs with DBSCAN, adding TCRdist sequence similarity when clustering within HLA-allele-positive subsets. For co-occurrence clustering, repertoires with fewer than 30,000 or more than 120,000 public chains were excluded, along with a handful of repertoires with anomalous nucleotide sharing. The table comes from immuneACCESS by way of TCRdb, which keeps in-frame sequences with V and J called. Part of the clones is missing from these tables; in studies checked, under half for an unresolved V gene and the rest for unknown reasons. That table is the source of V, J and clone size, and D and trimming were worked out from the DNA. In this sample the table shows about 180,000 clones, around 81% of which occur a single time. In total, the top ten clones hold more than 5.5% of the sample.

This TCR was recovered from a man aged 40-50 years in good health and CMV-seronegative. The chain was built from TRBV28 and TRBJ1-4; 6 matching bases give a weak D call of TRBD1. Sequences were obtained from PBMCs. At the DNA level, the sequence is TGTGCCAGCAGTTACTTAAAGGGGGCAACTAATGAAAAACTGTTTTTT. The translation is CASSYLKGATNEKLFF.